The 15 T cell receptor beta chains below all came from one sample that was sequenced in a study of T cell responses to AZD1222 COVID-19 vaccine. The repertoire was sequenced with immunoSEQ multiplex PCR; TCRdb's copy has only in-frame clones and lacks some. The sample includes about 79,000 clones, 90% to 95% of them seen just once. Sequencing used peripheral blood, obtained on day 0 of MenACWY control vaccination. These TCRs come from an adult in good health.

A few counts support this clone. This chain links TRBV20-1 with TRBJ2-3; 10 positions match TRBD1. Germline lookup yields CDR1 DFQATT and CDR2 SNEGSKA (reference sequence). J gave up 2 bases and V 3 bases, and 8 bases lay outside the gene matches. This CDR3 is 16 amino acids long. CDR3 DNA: TGCAGTGCTAGTGATGGGGACAGGGGACTCACAGATACGCAGTATTTT. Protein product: CSASDGDRGLTDTQYF.

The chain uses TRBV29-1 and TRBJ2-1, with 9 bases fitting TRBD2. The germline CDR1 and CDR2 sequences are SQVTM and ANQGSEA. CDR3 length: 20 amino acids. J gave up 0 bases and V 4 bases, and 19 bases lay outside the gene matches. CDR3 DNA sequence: TGCAGCGTTGTCCCCACAGGGTGGTTGGGACTAGCCAGCTCCTACAATGAGCAGTTCTTC. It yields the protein CSVVPTGWLGLASSYNEQFF.

CDR3 bases: TGTGCCAGCAGCTTCAAGGCAGGGCAGGGGCGAAACACTGAAGCTTTCTTT. It is translated as CASSFKAGQGRNTEAFF. This chain connects TRBV5-4 to TRBJ1-1; TRBD1 might be the D (6 bases). Per germline, CDR1 SGHNT and CDR2 YYREEE (reference sequence). The CDR3 has 17 amino acids. V lost 2 bases to trimming and J lost 2 bases, with 19 bases between them.

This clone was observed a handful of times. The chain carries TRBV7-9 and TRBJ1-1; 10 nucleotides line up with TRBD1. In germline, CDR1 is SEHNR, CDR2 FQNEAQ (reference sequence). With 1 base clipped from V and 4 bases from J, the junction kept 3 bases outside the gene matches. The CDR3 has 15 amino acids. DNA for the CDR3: TGTGCCAGCAGCTTAGTGGACAGGGGGAGCACTGAAGCTTTCTTT. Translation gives CASSLVDRGSTEAFF.

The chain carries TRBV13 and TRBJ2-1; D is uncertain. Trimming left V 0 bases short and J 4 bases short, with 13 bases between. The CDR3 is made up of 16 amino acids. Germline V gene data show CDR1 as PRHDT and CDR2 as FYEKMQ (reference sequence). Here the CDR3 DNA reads TGTGCCAGCAGCTTAGGTGATAGAATGGGATACAATGAGCAGTTCTTC. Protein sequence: CASSLGDRMGYNEQFF.

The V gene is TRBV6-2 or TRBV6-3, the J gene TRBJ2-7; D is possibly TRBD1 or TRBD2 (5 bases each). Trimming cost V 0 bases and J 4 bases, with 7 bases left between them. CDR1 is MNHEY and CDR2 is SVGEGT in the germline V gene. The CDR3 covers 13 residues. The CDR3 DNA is TGTGCCAGCAGTTACTCGTGGGGGTACGAGCAGTACTTC. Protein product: CASSYSWGYEQYF.

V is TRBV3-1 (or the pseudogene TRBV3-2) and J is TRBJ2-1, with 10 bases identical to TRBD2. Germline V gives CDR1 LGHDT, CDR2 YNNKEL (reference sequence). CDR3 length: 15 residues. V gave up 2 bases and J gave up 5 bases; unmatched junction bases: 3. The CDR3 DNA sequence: TGTGCCAGCAGCCAAAGACTAGCGGGTAACAATGAGCAGTTCTTC. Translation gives CASSQRLAGNNEQFF.

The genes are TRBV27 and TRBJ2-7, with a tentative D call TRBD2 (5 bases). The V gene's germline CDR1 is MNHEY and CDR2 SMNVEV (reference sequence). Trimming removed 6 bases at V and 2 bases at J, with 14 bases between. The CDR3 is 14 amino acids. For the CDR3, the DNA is TGTGCCAGCAGCTCCCTAGCAATTGCCTACGAGCAGTACTTC. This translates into CASSSLAIAYEQYF.

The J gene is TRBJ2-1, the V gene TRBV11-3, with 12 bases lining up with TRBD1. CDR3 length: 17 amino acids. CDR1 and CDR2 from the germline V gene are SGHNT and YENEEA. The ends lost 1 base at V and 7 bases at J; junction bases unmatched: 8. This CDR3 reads CASSLVSTGQGANEQFF. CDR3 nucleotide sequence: TGTGCCAGCAGCTTAGTCTCTACGGGACAGGGGGCAAATGAGCAGTTCTTC.

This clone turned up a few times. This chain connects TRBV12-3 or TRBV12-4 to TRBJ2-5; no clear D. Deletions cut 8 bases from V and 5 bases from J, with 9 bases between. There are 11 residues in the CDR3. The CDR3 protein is CASGRLETQYF. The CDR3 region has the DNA TGTGCCAGCGGGCGTTTGGAGACCCAGTACTTC.

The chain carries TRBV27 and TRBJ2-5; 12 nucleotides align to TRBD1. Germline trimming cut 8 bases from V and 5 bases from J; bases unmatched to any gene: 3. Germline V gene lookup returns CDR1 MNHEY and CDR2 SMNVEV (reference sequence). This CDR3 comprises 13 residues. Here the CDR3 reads CASRGTGGETQYF. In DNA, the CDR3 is TGTGCCAGCCGGGGGACAGGGGGCGAGACCCAGTACTTC.

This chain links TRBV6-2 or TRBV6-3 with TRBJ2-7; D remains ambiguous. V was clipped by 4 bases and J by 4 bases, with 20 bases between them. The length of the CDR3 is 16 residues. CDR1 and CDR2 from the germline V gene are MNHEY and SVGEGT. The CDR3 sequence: CASSSRSGPSMYEQYF. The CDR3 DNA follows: TGTGCCAGCAGTTCCCGCTCGGGCCCTAGTATGTACGAGCAGTACTTC.

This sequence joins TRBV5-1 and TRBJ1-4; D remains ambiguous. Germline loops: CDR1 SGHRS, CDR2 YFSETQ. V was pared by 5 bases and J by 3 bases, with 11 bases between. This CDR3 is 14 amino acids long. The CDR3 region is CASRPLGSNEKLFF. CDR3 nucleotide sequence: TGCGCCAGCAGACCGCTGGGGTCTAATGAAAAACTGTTTTTT.

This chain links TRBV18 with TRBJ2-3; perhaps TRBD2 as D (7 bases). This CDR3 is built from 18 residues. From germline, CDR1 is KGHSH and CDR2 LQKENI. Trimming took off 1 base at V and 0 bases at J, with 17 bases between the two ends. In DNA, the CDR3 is TGTGCCAGCTCACCACTAGGGGGGGCTATTACTAGCACAGATACGCAGTATTTT. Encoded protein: CASSPLGGAITSTDTQYF.

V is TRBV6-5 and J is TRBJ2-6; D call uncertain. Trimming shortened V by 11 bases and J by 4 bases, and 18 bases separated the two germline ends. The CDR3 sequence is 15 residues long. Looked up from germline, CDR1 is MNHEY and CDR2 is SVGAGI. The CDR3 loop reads CAARRGQSGANVLTF. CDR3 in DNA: TGTGCCGCCCGCCGAGGTCAGTCGGGGGCCAACGTCCTGACTTTC.